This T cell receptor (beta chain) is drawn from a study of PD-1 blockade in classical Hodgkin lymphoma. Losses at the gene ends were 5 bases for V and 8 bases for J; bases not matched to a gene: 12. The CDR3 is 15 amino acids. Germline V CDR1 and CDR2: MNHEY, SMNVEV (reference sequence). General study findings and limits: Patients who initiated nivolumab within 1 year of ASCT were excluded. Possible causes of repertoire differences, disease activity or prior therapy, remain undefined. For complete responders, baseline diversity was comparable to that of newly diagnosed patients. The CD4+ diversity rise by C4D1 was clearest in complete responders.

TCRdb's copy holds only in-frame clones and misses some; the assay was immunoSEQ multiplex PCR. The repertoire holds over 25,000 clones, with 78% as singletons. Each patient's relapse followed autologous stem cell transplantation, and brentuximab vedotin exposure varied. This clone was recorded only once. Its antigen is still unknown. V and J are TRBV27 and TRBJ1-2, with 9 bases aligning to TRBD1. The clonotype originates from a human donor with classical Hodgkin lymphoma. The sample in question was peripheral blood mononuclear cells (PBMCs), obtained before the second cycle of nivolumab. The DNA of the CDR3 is TGTGCCAGCAGTCAAGGGACAGGGCCCTTGAGGGGCTACACCTTC. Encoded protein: CASSQGTGPLRGYTF.